The 24 T cell receptor beta chains below were found in one sample sequenced in a study of blood T cells in healthy people across ages. For the second PCR, which ran for about 7 to 11 cycles, a sample-barcoded 5' primer and a J-beta primer mix were used. Each CDR3 protein is one row after TCRdb ran MiXCR on the 5' RACE reads. Of hundreds of thousands of distinct CDR3 sequences in the sample, roughly 25% were seen once. These data were also filed under a second study, of T cells of mothers and their children.

The sequenced sample consisted of blood. These TCRs come from a boy between 10 and 17 years old in good health.

In its sample, this clonotype was seen a few times. J is TRBJ2-7 and V is TRBV5-1; possible D gene TRBD1, 5 bases. Germline assignment: CDR1 SGHRS and CDR2 YFSETQ. The CDR3 consists of 14 residues. The ends were cut back, 4 bases at V and 4 bases at J, with 15 bases in the middle. The CDR3 here is CASSAPGRTYEQYF. The CDR3 nucleotides read TGCGCCAGCAGCGCCCCTGGACGGACATACGAGCAGTACTTC.

This clonotype was counted between two and nine times. The J gene is TRBJ2-1, the V gene TRBV6-1; D is ambiguous. The J call may not be correct, given that the DNA end is closer to TRBJ2-7. The germline gives CDR1 MNHNS, CDR2 SASEGT. The CDR3 is 13 amino acids. CDR3 coding DNA: TGTGCCAGCAGTGAAGTGGAGTCCCACGAGCAGTACTTC. This translates into CASSEVESHEQYF.

Ten or more counts support this clonotype. The chain links TRBV7-9 to TRBJ1-5, with 9 bases that match TRBD1. The length of the CDR3 is 13 residues. Germline lookup yields CDR1 SEHNR and CDR2 FQNEAQ (reference sequence). V lost 7 bases to trimming and J lost 5 bases; unmatched junction nucleotides: 3. CDR3 sequence: CASTRTGDQPQHF. CDR3 DNA sequence: TGTGCCAGCACTCGGACAGGGGATCAGCCCCAGCATTTT.

In DNA form, the CDR3 reads TGTGCCAACAGCGAGAGGGTCAATCAGCCCCAGCATTTT. Amino acid sequence: CANSERVNQPQHF. J is TRBJ1-5 and V is TRBV6-4; D uncertain. The V gene lost 10 bases and the J gene lost 3 bases, with 13 bases spanning the gap. The CDR3 consists of 13 residues. In germline, CDR1 is MRHNA, CDR2 SNTAGT.

This clonotype was seen once. The chain combines TRBV5-1 with TRBJ2-1; tentatively, D is TRBD1 or TRBD2 (6 bases each). Trimming removed 4 bases at V and 5 bases at J, with 19 bases between. Germline V CDR1 and CDR2: SGHRS, YFSETQ. The CDR3 loop spans 16 amino acids. CDR3 region: CASSPDWSEGDNEQFF. CDR3 nucleotide sequence: TGCGCCAGCAGCCCGGATTGGTCGGAGGGGGACAATGAGCAGTTCTTC.

This rearrangement joins TRBV12-3 or TRBV12-4 to TRBJ1-2; 9 positions match TRBD1. This CDR3 comprises 15 residues. Trimming cost V 4 bases and J 7 bases; bases outside gene matches: 10. CDR3 DNA sequence: TGTGCCAGCAGTTCCGGACAGGGGCCGTATGTTGGCTACACCTTC. Encoded protein: CASSSGQGPYVGYTF.

The chain recombines TRBV4-1 with TRBJ2-5, with 7 bases aligning to TRBD2. This CDR3 is 17 amino acids long. Losses at the gene ends were 4 bases for V and 2 bases for J; bases not matched to a gene: 13. The germline V gene has CDR1 MGHRA and CDR2 YSYEKL. CDR3: CASSPLSVGGGQETQYF. The CDR3 nucleotides are TGCGCCAGCAGCCCCCTCTCAGTGGGGGGGGGACAAGAGACCCAGTACTTC.

A word on this clonotype: Mismatch with germline at one junction end may stem from a read error. The chain is built from TRBV6-1 and TRBJ1-2; a possible D gene is TRBD1 (5 bases). Germline values: CDR1 MNHNS, CDR2 SASEGT. The CDR3 extends over 17 amino acids. CDR3 DNA sequence: TGTGCCAGCAGTCAAGACACACCCGGGACGGCCAACTCTGGCTACACCTTC. Residues: CASSQDTPGTANSGYTF.

In its sample, this clonotype was seen a few times. The chain joins TRBV7-9 to TRBJ2-2, with 9 bases matching TRBD2. CDR3 length equals 15 residues. Germline assignment: CDR1 SEHNR and CDR2 FQNEAQ (reference sequence). Trimming at V came to 3 bases and at J to 7 bases, leaving 6 bases not matched to a gene. The CDR3 DNA is TGTGCCAGCAGCTTTGGACTAGCGAAAAACGGGGAGCTGTTTTTT. As protein: CASSFGLAKNGELFF.

The rearrangement uses TRBV7-6 and TRBJ2-5; 10 bases fit TRBD1. Judging by the DNA end, TRBJ2-7 fits better; the J call may be wrong. Germline lookup yields CDR1 SGHVS and CDR2 FNYEAQ. This CDR3 is built from 15 residues. The CDR3 region is CASSIGTGEGYEQYF. In DNA form, the CDR3 reads TGTGCCAGCAGCATCGGGACAGGGGAAGGGTACGAGCAGTACTTC.

This rearrangement joins TRBV5-4 to TRBJ2-2; D gene unclear. The CDR3 spans 14 residues. From germline, CDR1 is SGHNT and CDR2 YYREEE (reference sequence). Deletions cut 4 bases from V and 7 bases from J, with 14 bases between. CDR3 nucleotides: TGTGCCAGCAGCCACGGCCCGTCCGGCGGGGAGCTGTTTTTT. This translates into CASSHGPSGGELFF.

The table lists this clonotype with a count of one. The chain is built from TRBV9 and TRBJ2-1, with 13 positions matching TRBD2. From germline, CDR1 is SGDLS and CDR2 YYNGEE. This CDR3 has 15 amino acids. V dropped 6 bases and J dropped 8; count of bases not matched to a gene: 8. This chain's CDR3 is CASNRLAGGVDEQFF. CDR3 coding DNA: TGTGCCAGCAACCGACTAGCGGGGGGAGTAGATGAGCAGTTCTTC.

The table lists this clonotype with a few counts. The rearrangement joins TRBV6-1 to TRBJ2-1, with 15 bases lining up with TRBD2. The CDR3 contains 18 residues. With 6 bases clipped from V and 5 bases from J, the junction kept 11 bases outside the gene matches. CDR1 and CDR2 from the germline V gene are MNHNS and SASEGT. The CDR3 sequence: CASRARTSGGGKDNEQFF. Here the CDR3 DNA reads TGTGCCAGCAGAGCGAGGACTAGCGGGGGGGGTAAGGACAATGAGCAGTTCTTC.

This rearrangement joins TRBV5-5 to TRBJ2-5, with 7 nucleotides matching TRBD1. This CDR3 spans 17 amino acids. Trimming removed 5 bases from V and 3 bases from J; junction bases left unmatched: 16. Germline V gives CDR1 SGHKS, CDR2 YYEKEE (reference sequence). The CDR3 protein is CASRLYSRVQGKETQYF. The CDR3 DNA reads TGTGCCAGCAGACTCTACAGCAGGGTACAGGGGAAAGAGACCCAGTACTTC.

The chain links TRBV5-1 to TRBJ2-7; 10 bases are shared with TRBD2. In germline, CDR1 is SGHRS, CDR2 YFSETQ. The CDR3 consists of 15 residues. J gave up 1 base and V 5 bases, and 6 bases lay outside the gene matches. CDR3 nucleotides: TGCGCCAGCAGGGCTAGCGGGAGTCCTTCCTACGAGCAGTACTTC. The encoded protein is CASRASGSPSYEQYF. Full variable domain (remainder filled in from reference TRBV5-1 and TRBJ2-7): KAGVTQTPRYLIKTRGQQVTLSCSPISGHRSVSWYQQTPGQGLQFLFEYFSETQRNKGNFPGRFSGRQFSNSRSEMNVSTLELGDSALYLCASRASGSPSYEQYFGPGTRLTVT.

The chain links TRBV7-6 to TRBJ1-2; TRBD1 matches at 9 bases. With 5 bases clipped from V and 6 bases from J, the junction kept 10 bases outside the gene matches. Germline CDR1 and CDR2: SGHVS and FNYEAQ. This CDR3 has 15 residues. The CDR3 protein is CASSGHRGPRDGYTF. CDR3 in DNA: TGTGCCAGCAGCGGACACAGGGGGCCAAGGGATGGCTACACCTTC.

The chain employs TRBV15 and TRBJ2-2; D gene ambiguous. CDR1 and CDR2 (germline): LNHNV, YYDKDF (reference sequence). There are 13 residues in the CDR3. V shed 7 bases and J shed 2 bases, with 8 bases lying between them. The CDR3 loop reads CATKDRNTGELFF. The CDR3 bases are TGTGCCACCAAGGACCGAAACACCGGGGAGCTGTTTTTT.

This clonotype was seen just once. The V and J genes are TRBV2 and TRBJ2-6; D unclear. This CDR3 comprises 14 residues. Germline CDR1 SNHLY, CDR2 FYNNEI. V was cut by 8 bases and J by 0 bases, with 8 bases left in between. The CDR3 spells CASGADSGANVLTF. In DNA form, the CDR3 reads TGTGCCAGCGGTGCAGACTCTGGGGCCAACGTCCTGACTTTC.

The J gene is TRBJ2-3, the V gene TRBV6-6; D is ambiguous. The CDR3 is 14 residues long. V was clipped by 2 bases and J by 0 bases, with 6 bases between them. The germline V gene has CDR1 MNHNY and CDR2 SVGAGI (reference sequence). CDR3 in DNA: TGTGCCAGCAGTTACACAGATAGCACAGATACGCAGTATTTT. Its translation: CASSYTDSTDTQYF.

The genes are TRBV2 and TRBJ1-2; D is unclear. There are 12 residues in the CDR3. Germline V lookup: CDR1 SNHLY, CDR2 FYNNEI. Trimming took off 8 bases at V and 4 bases at J, with 11 bases between the two ends. The CDR3 coding sequence is TGTGCCAGCGGACTGGGGAGCTATGGCTACACCTTC. As protein: CASGLGSYGYTF.

The J gene is TRBJ1-3, the V gene TRBV13, with D unclear. Germline CDR1 and CDR2: PRHDT and FYEKMQ (reference sequence). The CDR3 spans 15 residues. V was trimmed by 1 base and J by 1 base, leaving 8 bases between them. For the CDR3, the DNA is TGTGCCAGCAGCTTAGACAGCCGTTCTGGAAACACCATATATTTT. Its translation: CASSLDSRSGNTIYF.

This clonotype was recorded a few times. The CDR3 reads CATSEPGQGQNTEAFF. The CDR3 bases are TGTGCCACCAGTGAGCCGGGACAGGGACAGAACACTGAAGCTTTCTTT. This chain joins TRBV24-1 and TRBJ1-1; 9 bases are a match to TRBD1. Germline V lookup: CDR1 KGHDR, CDR2 SFDVKD. The CDR3 is 16 amino acids. V was clipped by 4 bases and J by 1 base; unmatched bases: 6.

The chain employs TRBV10-3 and TRBJ2-3, with TRBD2 matching over 9 bases. V lost 2 bases to trimming and J lost 3 bases; unmatched junction nucleotides: 9. Per germline, CDR1 ENHRY and CDR2 SYGVKD. The CDR3 sequence is 17 residues long. CDR3 sequence: CAISEGQRGALTDTQYF. For the CDR3, the DNA is TGTGCCATCAGTGAGGGGCAGCGGGGGGCACTAACAGATACGCAGTATTTT.

The chain carries TRBV27 and TRBJ2-5; 10 bases map to TRBD1. V was clipped by 7 bases and J by 4 bases; unmatched bases: 3. Germline assignment: CDR1 MNHEY and CDR2 SMNVEV (reference sequence). CDR3 length: 13 residues. The CDR3 spells CASNGQGGETQYF. As DNA, the CDR3 is TGTGCCAGCAACGGACAGGGGGGAGAGACCCAGTACTTC.